The sequence of this T cell receptor (beta chain) was determined in a study of T cells after posttransplantation cyclophosphamide. With V trimmed by 1 base and J by 4 bases, 3 bases remained unmatched. From germline, CDR1 is MNHNY and CDR2 SVGAGI (reference sequence). The CDR3 is 15 amino acids. Using immunoSEQ multiplex PCR, the repertoire was profiled, and TCRdb retains in-frame clones only, with some absent. The profile covers about 21,000 clones, with 80% to 90% appearing a single time and about 2% taken by the ten largest. Study-wide points: TRB clonality was highly associated with recipient CMV seropositivity and reactivation.

The sample holds one count of this clone. Its antigen is undetermined. Control samples came 1 year after myeloablative marrow transplants with methotrexate plus calcineurin inhibitor. The TCR sequence derives from a female patient between 30 and 45 years old who received an allogeneic stem cell transplant from an unrelated donor, was CMV-positive, and had acute and chronic GVHD. The graft donor may account for some of the T cells. This material consisted of PBMCs, taken just over 350 days after allogeneic stem cell transplant with calcineurin inhibitor and methotrexate. This chain connects TRBV6-6 to TRBJ1-5; 8 bases match TRBD1. CDR3 protein: CASSYWTGTNQPQHF. CDR3 DNA sequence: TGTGCCAGCAGTTACTGGACAGGGACTAATCAGCCCCAGCATTTT.